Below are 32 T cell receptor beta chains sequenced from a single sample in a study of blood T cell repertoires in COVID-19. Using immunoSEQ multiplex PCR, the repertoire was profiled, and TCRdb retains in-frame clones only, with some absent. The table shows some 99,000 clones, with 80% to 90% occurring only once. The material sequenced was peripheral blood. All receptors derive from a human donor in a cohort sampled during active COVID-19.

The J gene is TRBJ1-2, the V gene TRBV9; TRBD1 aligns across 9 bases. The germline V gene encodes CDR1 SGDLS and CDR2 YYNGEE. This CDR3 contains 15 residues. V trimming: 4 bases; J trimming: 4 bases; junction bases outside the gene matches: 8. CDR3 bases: TGTGCCAGCAGCCACGGGACAGGGAAGGCCTATGGCTACACCTTC. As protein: CASSHGTGKAYGYTF.

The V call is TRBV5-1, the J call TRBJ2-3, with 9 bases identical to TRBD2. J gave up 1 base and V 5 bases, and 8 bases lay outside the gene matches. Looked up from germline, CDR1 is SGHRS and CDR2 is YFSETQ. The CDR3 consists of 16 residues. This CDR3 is CASRRGSGSGTDTQYF. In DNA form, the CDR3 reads TGCGCCAGCAGGAGGGGTAGCGGGAGTGGCACAGATACGCAGTATTTT. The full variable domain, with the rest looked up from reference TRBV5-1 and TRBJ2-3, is KAGVTQTPRYLIKTRGQQVTLSCSPISGHRSVSWYQQTPGQGLQFLFEYFSETQRNKGNFPGRFSGRQFSNSRSEMNVSTLELGDSALYLCASRRGSGSGTDTQYFGPGTRLTVL.

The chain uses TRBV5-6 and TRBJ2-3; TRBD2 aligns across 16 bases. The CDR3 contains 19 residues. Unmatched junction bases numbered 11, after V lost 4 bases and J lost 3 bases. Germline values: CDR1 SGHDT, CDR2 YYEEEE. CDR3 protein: CASSQTGTSGGARTDTQYF. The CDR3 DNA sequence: TGTGCCAGCAGCCAAACCGGGACTAGCGGGGGGGCACGTACAGATACGCAGTATTTT.

The CDR3 loop is CASTSRQAASGANVLTF. DNA of the CDR3: TGCGCCAGCACATCCCGACAGGCAGCCTCTGGGGCCAACGTCCTGACTTTC. This chain joins TRBV5-1 and TRBJ2-6, with a weak D call TRBD1 (6 bases). Trimming took 6 bases from V and 0 from J, leaving 16 bases between them. Germline CDR1 is SGHRS and CDR2 is YFSETQ. The CDR3 is 17 residues long.

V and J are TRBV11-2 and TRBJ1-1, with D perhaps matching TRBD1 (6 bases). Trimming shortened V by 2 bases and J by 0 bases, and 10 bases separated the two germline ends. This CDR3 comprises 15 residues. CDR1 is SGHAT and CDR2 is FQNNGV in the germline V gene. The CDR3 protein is CASSLTSGVNTEAFF. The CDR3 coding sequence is TGTGCCAGCAGCTTAACTTCAGGGGTGAACACTGAAGCTTTCTTT.

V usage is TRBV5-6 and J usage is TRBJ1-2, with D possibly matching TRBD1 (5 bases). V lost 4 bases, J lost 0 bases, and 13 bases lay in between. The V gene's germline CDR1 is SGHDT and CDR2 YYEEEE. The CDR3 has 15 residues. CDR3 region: CASSLMGGSNYGYTF. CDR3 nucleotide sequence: TGTGCCAGCAGCCTCATGGGGGGATCTAACTATGGCTACACCTTC.

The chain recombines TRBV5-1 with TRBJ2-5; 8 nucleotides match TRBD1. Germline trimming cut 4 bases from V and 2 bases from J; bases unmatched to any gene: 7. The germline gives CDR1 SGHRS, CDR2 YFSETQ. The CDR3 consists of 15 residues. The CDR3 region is CASSPDRAGQETQYF. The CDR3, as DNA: TGCGCCAGCAGCCCGGACAGGGCTGGGCAAGAGACCCAGTACTTC.

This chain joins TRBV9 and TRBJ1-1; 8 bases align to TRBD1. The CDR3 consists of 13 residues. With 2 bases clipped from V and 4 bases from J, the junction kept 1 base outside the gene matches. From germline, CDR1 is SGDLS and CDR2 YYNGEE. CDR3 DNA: TGTGCCAGCAGCGTTACAGGGGGCACTGAAGCTTTCTTT. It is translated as CASSVTGGTEAFF.

CDR3 sequence: CASSLDPVVSNTEAFF. The CDR3 coding sequence is TGTGCCAGCAGCTTAGATCCGGTGGTCTCGAACACTGAAGCTTTCTTT. The V call is TRBV11-2, the J call TRBJ1-1, with D hard to call. Per the germline V gene, CDR1 is SGHAT and CDR2 is FQNNGV. The CDR3 extends over 16 amino acids. The germline V and J ends were trimmed by 0 bases and 1 base, with 12 bases remaining between them.

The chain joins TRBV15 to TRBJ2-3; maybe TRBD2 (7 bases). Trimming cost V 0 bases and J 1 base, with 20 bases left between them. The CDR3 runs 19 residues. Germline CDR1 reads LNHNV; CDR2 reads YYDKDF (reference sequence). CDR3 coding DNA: TGTGCCACCAGCAGAGATCGGGGCCCGGGGGGCTCCCGCACAGATACGCAGTATTTT. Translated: CATSRDRGPGGSRTDTQYF. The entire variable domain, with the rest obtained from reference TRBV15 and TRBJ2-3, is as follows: DAMVIQNPRYQVTQFGKPVTLSCSQTLNHNVMYWYQQKSSQAPKLLFHYYDKDFNNEADTPDNFQSRRPNTSFCFLDIRSPGLGDTAMYLCATSRDRGPGGSRTDTQYFGPGTRLTVL.

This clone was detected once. CDR3 DNA sequence: TGTGCCAGCAGCTTGGTTGCACAGCAACAAGAGACCCAGTACTTC. Protein product: CASSLVAQQQETQYF. This chain connects TRBV5-4 to TRBJ2-5, with D unclear. The V and J ends lost 0 bases and 2 bases respectively, with 11 bases between them. Germline CDR1 SGHNT, CDR2 YYREEE (reference sequence). The CDR3 length is 15 residues.

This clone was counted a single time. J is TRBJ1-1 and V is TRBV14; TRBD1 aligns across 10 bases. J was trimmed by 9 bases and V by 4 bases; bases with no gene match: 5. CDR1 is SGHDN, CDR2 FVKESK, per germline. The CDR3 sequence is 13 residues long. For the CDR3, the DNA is TGTGCCAGCAGCCCCCGGACAGGGGGACAAGCTTTCTTT. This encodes CASSPRTGGQAFF.

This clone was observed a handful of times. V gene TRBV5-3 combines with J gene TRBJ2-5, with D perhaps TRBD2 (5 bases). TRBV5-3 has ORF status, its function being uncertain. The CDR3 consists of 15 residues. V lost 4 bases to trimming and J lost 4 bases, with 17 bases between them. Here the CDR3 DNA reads TGTGCCAGAAGCGAAGGTTCGGGAAGGGCAGAGACCCAGTACTTC. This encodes CARSEGSGRAETQYF.

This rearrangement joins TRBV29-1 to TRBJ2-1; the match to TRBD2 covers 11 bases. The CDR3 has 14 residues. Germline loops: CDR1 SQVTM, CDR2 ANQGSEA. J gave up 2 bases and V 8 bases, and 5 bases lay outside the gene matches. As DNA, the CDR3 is TGCAGCTCTTGGACTAGCGGGCCCTACAATGAGCAGTTCTTC. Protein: CSSWTSGPYNEQFF.

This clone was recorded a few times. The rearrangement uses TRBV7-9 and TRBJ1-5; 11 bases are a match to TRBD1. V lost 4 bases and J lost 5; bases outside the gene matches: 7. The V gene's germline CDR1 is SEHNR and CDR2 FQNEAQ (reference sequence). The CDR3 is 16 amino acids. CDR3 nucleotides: TGTGCCAGCAGCTCACCCGGGACAGGGGGAGATCAGCCCCAGCATTTT. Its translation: CASSSPGTGGDQPQHF.

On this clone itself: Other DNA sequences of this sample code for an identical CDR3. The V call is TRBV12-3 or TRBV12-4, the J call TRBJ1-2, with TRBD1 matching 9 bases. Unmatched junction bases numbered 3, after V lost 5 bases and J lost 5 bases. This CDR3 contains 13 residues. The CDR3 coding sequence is TGTGCCAGCAGTCTGGACAGGGGATATGGCTACACCTTC. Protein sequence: CASSLDRGYGYTF.

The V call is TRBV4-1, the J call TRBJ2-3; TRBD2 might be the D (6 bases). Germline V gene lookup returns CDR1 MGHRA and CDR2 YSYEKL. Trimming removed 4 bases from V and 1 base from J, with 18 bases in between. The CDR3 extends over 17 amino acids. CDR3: CASSLGRYRDRTDTQYF. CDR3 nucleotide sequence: TGCGCCAGCAGCCTCGGGAGATACCGGGACCGCACAGATACGCAGTATTTT.

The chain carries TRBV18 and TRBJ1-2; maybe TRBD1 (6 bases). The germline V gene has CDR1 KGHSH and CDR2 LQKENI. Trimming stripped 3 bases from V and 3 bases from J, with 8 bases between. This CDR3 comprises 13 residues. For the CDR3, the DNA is TGTGCCAGCTCACCCGGACAGCACTATGGCTACACCTTC. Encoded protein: CASSPGQHYGYTF.

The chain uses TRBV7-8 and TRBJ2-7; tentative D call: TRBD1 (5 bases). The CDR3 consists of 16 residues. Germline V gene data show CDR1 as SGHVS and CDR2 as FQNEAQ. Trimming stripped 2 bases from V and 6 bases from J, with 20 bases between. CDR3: CASSLRTPTEIGEQYF. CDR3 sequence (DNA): TGTGCCAGCAGCTTAAGGACACCAACGGAGATAGGCGAGCAGTACTTC.

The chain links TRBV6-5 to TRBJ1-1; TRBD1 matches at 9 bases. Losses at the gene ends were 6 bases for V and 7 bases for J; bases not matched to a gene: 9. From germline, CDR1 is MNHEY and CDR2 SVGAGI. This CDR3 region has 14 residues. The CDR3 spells CASRRDRELGEAFF. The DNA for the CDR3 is TGTGCCAGCAGGAGGGACAGGGAATTGGGTGAAGCTTTCTTT.

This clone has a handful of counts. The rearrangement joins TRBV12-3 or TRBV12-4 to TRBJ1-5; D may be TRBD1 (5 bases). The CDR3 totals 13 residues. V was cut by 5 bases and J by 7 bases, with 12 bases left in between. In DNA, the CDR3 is TGTGCCAGCAGTCCCGGGGGATACCAGCCCCAGCATTTT. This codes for CASSPGGYQPQHF.

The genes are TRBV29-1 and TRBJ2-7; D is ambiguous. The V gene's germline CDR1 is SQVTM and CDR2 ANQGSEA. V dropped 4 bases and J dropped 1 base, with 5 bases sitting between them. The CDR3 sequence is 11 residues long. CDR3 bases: TGCAGCGTTGTCAGTTCCTACGAGCAGTACTTC. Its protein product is CSVVSSYEQYF.

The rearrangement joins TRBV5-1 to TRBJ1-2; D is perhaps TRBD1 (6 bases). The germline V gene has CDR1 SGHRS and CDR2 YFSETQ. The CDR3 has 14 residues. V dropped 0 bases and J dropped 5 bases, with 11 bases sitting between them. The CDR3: CASSLEGDRYGYTF. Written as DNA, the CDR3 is TGCGCCAGCAGCTTGGAAGGCGACAGGTATGGCTACACCTTC.

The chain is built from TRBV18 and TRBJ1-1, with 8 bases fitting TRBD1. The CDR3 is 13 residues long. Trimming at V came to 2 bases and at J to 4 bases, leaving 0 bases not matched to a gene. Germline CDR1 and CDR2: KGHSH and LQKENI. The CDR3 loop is CASSPTGGTEAFF. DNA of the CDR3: TGTGCCAGCTCACCAACAGGGGGCACTGAAGCTTTCTTT.

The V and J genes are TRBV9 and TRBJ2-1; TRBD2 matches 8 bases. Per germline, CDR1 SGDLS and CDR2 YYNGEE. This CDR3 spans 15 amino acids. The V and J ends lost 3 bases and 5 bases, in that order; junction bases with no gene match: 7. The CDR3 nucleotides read TGTGCCAGCAGCGCTCGGGCGGGGGGTAACAATGAGCAGTTCTTC. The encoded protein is CASSARAGGNNEQFF.

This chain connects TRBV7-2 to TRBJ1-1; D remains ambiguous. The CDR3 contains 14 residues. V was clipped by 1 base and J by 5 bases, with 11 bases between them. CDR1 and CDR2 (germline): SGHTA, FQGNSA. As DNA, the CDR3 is TGTGCCAGCAGCTTAGGGGGAGCGGTTACTGAAGCTTTCTTT. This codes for CASSLGGAVTEAFF.

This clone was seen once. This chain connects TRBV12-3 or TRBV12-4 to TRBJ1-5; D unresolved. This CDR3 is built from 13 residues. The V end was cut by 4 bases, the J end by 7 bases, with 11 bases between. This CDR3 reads CASSSAGIQPQHF. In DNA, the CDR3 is TGTGCCAGCAGTTCCGCCGGGATACAGCCCCAGCATTTT.

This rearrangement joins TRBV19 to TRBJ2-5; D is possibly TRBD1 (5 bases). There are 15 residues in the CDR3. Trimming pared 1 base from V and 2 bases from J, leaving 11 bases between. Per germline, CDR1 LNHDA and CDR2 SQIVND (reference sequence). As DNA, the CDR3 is TGTGCCAGTAGTATAGCAGGGAAGGGGCAAGAGACCCAGTACTTC. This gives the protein CASSIAGKGQETQYF.

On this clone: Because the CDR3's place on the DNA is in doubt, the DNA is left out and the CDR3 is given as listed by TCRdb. The CDR3: CASSFGTGIPKHF. The chain employs TRBV5-6 and TRBJ2-7; the D call in the table, TRBD1, was not verified against the DNA. Germline V CDR1 and CDR2: SGHDT, YYEEEE. The CDR3 sequence runs 13 residues, both termini included.

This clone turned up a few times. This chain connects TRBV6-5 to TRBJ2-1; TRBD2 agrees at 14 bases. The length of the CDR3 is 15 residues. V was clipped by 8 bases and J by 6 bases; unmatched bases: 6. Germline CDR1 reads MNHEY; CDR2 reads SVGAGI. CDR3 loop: CASDPGTSGGNEQFF. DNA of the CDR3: TGTGCCAGCGACCCGGGGACTAGCGGGGGCAATGAGCAGTTCTTC.

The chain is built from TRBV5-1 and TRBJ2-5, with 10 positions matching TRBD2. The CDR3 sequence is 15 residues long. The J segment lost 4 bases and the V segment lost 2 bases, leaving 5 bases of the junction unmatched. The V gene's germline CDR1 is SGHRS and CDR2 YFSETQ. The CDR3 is CASSLGPSGRETQYF. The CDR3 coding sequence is TGCGCCAGCAGCTTAGGTCCTAGCGGGAGAGAGACCCAGTACTTC.

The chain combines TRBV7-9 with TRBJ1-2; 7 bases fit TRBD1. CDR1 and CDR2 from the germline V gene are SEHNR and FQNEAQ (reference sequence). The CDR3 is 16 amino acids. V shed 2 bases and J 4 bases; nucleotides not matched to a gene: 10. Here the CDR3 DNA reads TGTGCCAGCAGCTTATTCCCCGGACAGGCAGGCTATGGCTACACCTTC. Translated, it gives CASSLFPGQAGYGYTF.